These 20 T cell receptor beta chains were sequenced from one sample in a study of blood T cell repertoires in COVID-19. The method was immunoSEQ multiplex PCR; TCRdb's version includes in-frame clones alone and lacks a portion of them. The sample gives some 300,000 clones, 85% to 90% of which show up once; approximately 4% is in the top ten. The sequenced sample was PBMCs or T cells enriched from blood (not recorded which). Every receptor here comes from a woman between 18 and 29 years old with acute COVID-19.

The chain recombines TRBV3-1 (or the pseudogene TRBV3-2) with TRBJ2-2; 12 bases fit TRBD1. CDR3 length: 15 residues. Looked up from germline, CDR1 is LGHDT and CDR2 is YNNKEL (reference sequence). V gave up 4 bases and J gave up 4 bases; unmatched junction bases: 1. The DNA of the CDR3 is TGTGCCAGCAGCCGGGACAGGGGGCCCACCGGGGAGCTGTTTTTT. Residues: CASSRDRGPTGELFF.

The chain combines TRBV19 with TRBJ1-2; D may be TRBD1 (6 bases). CDR3 size: 16 residues. The germline V and J ends were trimmed by 9 bases and 2 bases, with 22 bases remaining between them. CDR1 and CDR2 from the germline V gene are LNHDA and SQIVND (reference sequence). In DNA, the CDR3 is TGTGCCAGCCGATACAGGGATGTAGCAGCGAACTATGGCTACACCTTC. As protein: CASRYRDVAANYGYTF.

The chain employs TRBV7-9 and TRBJ1-1; 8 positions match TRBD1. The CDR3 extends over 13 amino acids. V lost 8 bases to trimming and J lost 5 bases; unmatched junction nucleotides: 7. The germline gives CDR1 SEHNR, CDR2 FQNEAQ (reference sequence). DNA of the CDR3: TGTGCCAGCGCCGACAGGGGCGGAACTGAAGCTTTCTTT. Translating it yields CASADRGGTEAFF.

V is TRBV6-5 and J is TRBJ1-1; no reliable D call. V was cut by 1 base and J by 3 bases, with 9 bases left in between. This CDR3 has 14 amino acids. Per germline, CDR1 MNHEY and CDR2 SVGAGI. The CDR3 nucleotides read TGTGCCAGCAGTTACTACTCAGAGGACACTGAAGCTTTCTTT. Amino acid sequence: CASSYYSEDTEAFF.

The V gene is TRBV6-5, the J gene TRBJ1-2; TRBD1 might be the D (5 bases). The CDR3 runs to 13 residues. Germline CDR1 reads MNHEY; CDR2 reads SVGAGI. Trimming removed 7 bases at V and 8 bases at J, with 17 bases between. CDR3 sequence: CASTQGTSAGYTF. For the CDR3, the DNA is TGTGCCAGCACCCAAGGGACTTCCGCAGGCTACACCTTC.

This chain links TRBV5-1 with TRBJ1-1; 9 nucleotides align to TRBD1. The V and J ends lost 6 bases and 6 bases, in that order; junction bases with no gene match: 12. Germline V gene data show CDR1 as SGHRS and CDR2 as YFSETQ. This CDR3 is built from 15 residues. CDR3 coding DNA: TGCGCCAGCAATAGCCCGGACAGGGGCATTGCTGAAGCTTTCTTT. Its protein product is CASNSPDRGIAEAFF.

The rearrangement links TRBV11-3 to TRBJ1-2; D might be TRBD1 (5 bases). Germline V gene data show CDR1 as SGHNT and CDR2 as YENEEA. Between the trimmed V and J ends, which lost 3 bases and 7 bases, there was a span of 18 bases. The CDR3 loop spans 15 amino acids. CDR3 residues: CASSFVGGEQGGYTF. The CDR3 DNA reads TGTGCCAGCAGCTTCGTTGGGGGGGAGCAAGGTGGCTACACCTTC.

The rearrangement joins TRBV28 to TRBJ1-2; 8 bases agree with TRBD1. This CDR3 has 13 residues. Germline trimming cut 6 bases from V and 7 bases from J; bases unmatched to any gene: 7. Germline values: CDR1 MDHEN, CDR2 SYDVKM. In DNA, the CDR3 is TGTGCCAGCAGGCAACAGGGGGGGAGTGGCTACACCTTC. Residues: CASRQQGGSGYTF.

V gene TRBV28 combines with J gene TRBJ1-5; TRBD1 might be the D (6 bases). Trimming removed 9 bases at V and 5 bases at J, with 11 bases between. The CDR3 has 12 amino acids. From germline, CDR1 is MDHEN and CDR2 SYDVKM. Here the CDR3 DNA reads TGTGCCAGTTTACAGGGCGATCAGCCCCAGCATTTT. It specifies CASLQGDQPQHF. Using reference TRBV28 and TRBJ1-5 for the parts outside the CDR3, the full variable domain is DVKVTQSSRYLVKRTGEKVFLECVQDMDHENMFWYRQDPGLGLRLIYFSYDVKMKEKGDIPEGYSVSREKKERFSLILESASTNQTSMYLCASLQGDQPQHFGDGTRLSIL.

The gene calls are TRBV11-1 and TRBJ1-1, with a tentative D call TRBD1 (6 bases). The germline V gene encodes CDR1 SGHAT and CDR2 FQDESV (reference sequence). The ends were cut back, 5 bases at V and 7 bases at J, with 8 bases in the middle. The CDR3 spans 11 residues. DNA of the CDR3: TGTGCCAGCAGCGTCAGGGGTGAAGCTTTCTTT. This codes for CASSVRGEAFF.

This clone was found once. The chain carries TRBV5-8 and TRBJ2-7; the match to TRBD1 covers 9 bases. J was trimmed by 4 bases and V by 6 bases; bases with no gene match: 5. The germline V gene has CDR1 SGHTS and CDR2 YDEGEE. This CDR3 region has 13 residues. The CDR3 reads CASISDRGYEQYF. In DNA, the CDR3 is TGTGCCAGCATCTCGGACAGGGGTTACGAGCAGTACTTC.

The CDR3 spells CASSWGGGELFF. The DNA for the CDR3 is TGTGCCAGCAGCTGGGGAGGAGGGGAGCTGTTTTTT. The chain employs TRBV7-2 and TRBJ2-2, with D possibly matching TRBD2 (6 bases). V was clipped by 4 bases and J by 8 bases, with 8 bases between them. This CDR3 region has 12 residues. Germline CDR1 is SGHTA and CDR2 is FQGNSA. Full variable domain (outside the CDR3, taken from reference TRBV7-2 and TRBJ2-2): GAGVSQSPSNKVTEKGKDVELRCDPISGHTALYWYRQSLGQGLEFLIYFQGNSAPDKSGLPSDRFSAERTGGSVSTLTIQRTQQEDSAVYLCASSWGGGELFFGEGSRLTVL.

This chain uses TRBV10-1 with TRBJ2-1, with 7 bases matching TRBD1. The CDR3 covers 16 residues. Trimming cost V 0 bases and J 0 bases; bases outside gene matches: 2. Germline V gives CDR1 WNHNN, CDR2 SYGVQD (reference sequence). The CDR3 protein is CASSESGQYSYNEQFF. The CDR3 nucleotides are TGCGCCAGCAGTGAGTCGGGACAGTACTCCTACAATGAGCAGTTCTTC.

The chain has TRBV3-1 (or the pseudogene TRBV3-2) and TRBJ1-5; possibly TRBD1 for D (6 bases). Germline values: CDR1 LGHDT, CDR2 YNNKEL (reference sequence). Trimming took off 4 bases at V and 1 base at J, with 8 bases between the two ends. The CDR3 covers 14 residues. The CDR3 region is CASSPGQSNQPQHF. Here the CDR3 DNA reads TGTGCCAGCAGCCCAGGACAGAGCAATCAGCCCCAGCATTTT.

This clone appeared once. The V call is TRBV7-2, the J call TRBJ1-1, with 7 positions matching TRBD1. V lost 5 bases and J lost 11; bases outside the gene matches: 11. The CDR3 extends over 13 amino acids. In germline, CDR1 is SGHTA, CDR2 FQGNSA. The DNA of the CDR3 is TGTGCCAGCAGCCCCTGGAGAGGGACAGAGGCTTTCTTT. This encodes CASSPWRGTEAFF.

CDR3: CASSLGGGASGNTIYF. DNA of the CDR3: TGTGCCAGCAGCTTAGGCGGGGGCGCGTCTGGAAACACCATATATTTT. The genes are TRBV7-3 and TRBJ1-3; maybe TRBD1 (6 bases). Per the germline V gene, CDR1 is SGHTA and CDR2 is FQGTGA. There are 16 residues in the CDR3. V was clipped by 2 bases and J by 1 base, with 12 bases between them.

The chain employs TRBV5-1 and TRBJ1-5, with 9 bases matching TRBD1. This CDR3 comprises 14 residues. V trimming: 5 bases; J trimming: 6 bases; junction bases outside the gene matches: 6. Germline loops: CDR1 SGHRS, CDR2 YFSETQ. The CDR3 nucleotides are TGCGCCAGCAGGATGGGGACAGGGACTCAGCCCCAGCATTTT. Its translation: CASRMGTGTQPQHF.

This clone was counted only a few times. Other DNA sequences from this sample encode an identical CDR3 as well. The genes are TRBV27 and TRBJ2-7, with TRBD1 matching 8 bases. The germline V gene has CDR1 MNHEY and CDR2 SMNVEV (reference sequence). This CDR3 is 14 amino acids long. Trimming at V came to 3 bases and at J to 1 base, leaving 2 bases not matched to a gene. CDR3 DNA: TGTGCCAGCAGTTTCGGGACAGGATCCTACGAGCAGTACTTC. It codes for CASSFGTGSYEQYF.

The CDR3 is CASGPGTSVNYGYTF. CDR3 nucleotide sequence: TGTGCCAGCGGCCCGGGAACCTCTGTTAACTATGGCTACACCTTC. V and J are TRBV2 and TRBJ1-2; no definite D call. V was cut by 8 bases and J by 1 base, with 17 bases left in between. Germline lookup yields CDR1 SNHLY and CDR2 FYNNEI. CDR3 size: 15 residues.

Concerning this clone itself: Other DNA sequences within the sample encode an identical CDR3. The rearrangement joins TRBV2 to TRBJ1-1; possibly TRBD1 for D (5 bases). Deletions cut 6 bases from V and 5 bases from J, with 10 bases between. The CDR3 extends over 12 amino acids. Germline V CDR1 and CDR2: SNHLY, FYNNEI. This CDR3 reads CASRARGTEAFF. CDR3 in DNA: TGTGCCAGCAGAGCCCGGGGGACTGAAGCTTTCTTT.